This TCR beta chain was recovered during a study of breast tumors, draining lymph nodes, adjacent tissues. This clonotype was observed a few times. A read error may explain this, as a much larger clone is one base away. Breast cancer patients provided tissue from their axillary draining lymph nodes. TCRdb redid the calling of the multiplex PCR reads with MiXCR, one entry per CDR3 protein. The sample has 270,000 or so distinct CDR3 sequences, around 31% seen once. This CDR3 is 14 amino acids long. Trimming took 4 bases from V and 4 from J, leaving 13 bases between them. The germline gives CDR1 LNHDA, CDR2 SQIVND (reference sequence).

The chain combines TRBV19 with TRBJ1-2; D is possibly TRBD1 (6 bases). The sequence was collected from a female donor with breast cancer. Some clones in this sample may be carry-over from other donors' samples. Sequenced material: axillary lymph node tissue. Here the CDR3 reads CASSTKGGSYGYTF. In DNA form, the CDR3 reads TGTGCCAGTAGTACCAAGGGGGGGTCCTATGGCTACACCTTC.